The 5 T cell receptor beta chains in this list originate from one sample, sequenced in a study of neurological immune-mediated disorders. TCRdb used MiXCR to reprocess the 5' RACE reads, holding one entry per CDR3 protein. The sample has around 79,000 distinct CDR3 sequences; 13% to 15% are singletons. Sequenced input: PBMCs. The receptors here all came from a woman aged 50 to 60 in good health.

This clonotype was detected many times. The chain recombines TRBV7-8 with TRBJ1-2, with TRBD1 matching 10 bases. Trimming took 1 base from V and 8 from J; bases not matched to a gene: 1. There are 13 residues in the CDR3. CDR1 is SGHVS and CDR2 is FQNEAQ in the germline V gene. Written as DNA, the CDR3 is TGTGCCAGCAGCTTAGGGGACAGGGGAGGCTACACCTTC. This translates into CASSLGDRGGYTF.

Ten or more counts support this clonotype. The V call is TRBV15, the J call TRBJ1-1; D is undetermined. The CDR3 runs 14 residues. The V and J ends lost 3 bases and 3 bases respectively, with 11 bases between them. Germline-derived CDR1 and CDR2 are LNHNV and YYDKDF (reference sequence). The CDR3 DNA reads TGTGCCACCAGCAGTTTTACGGGGTACACTGAAGCTTTCTTT. Translated: CATSSFTGYTEAFF.

This clonotype was detected only a few times. Given a much more abundant clone one base away, this may be a read error. V and J are TRBV25-1 and TRBJ2-7; 7 nucleotides match TRBD2. J was trimmed by 4 bases and V by 1 base; bases with no gene match: 7. The CDR3 consists of 15 residues. The germline gives CDR1 MGHDK, CDR2 SYGVNS. DNA of the CDR3: TGTGCCAGCAGTGAATGGGTGGCTAGCGGTTACGAGCAGTACTTC. Amino acids: CASSEWVASGYEQYF.

This clonotype showed up many times. This sequence joins TRBV9 and TRBJ1-3; unclear D gene. Trimming took off 0 bases at V and 0 bases at J, with 7 bases between the two ends. This CDR3 region has 15 residues. Germline V lookup: CDR1 SGDLS, CDR2 YYNGEE. CDR3 amino acids: CASSVGVNSGNTIYF. For the CDR3, the DNA is TGTGCCAGCAGCGTAGGGGTAAACTCTGGAAACACCATATATTTT.

This clonotype was found many times. V gene TRBV7-2 combines with J gene TRBJ2-7; TRBD2 is a possible D gene (7 bases). The CDR3 runs 14 residues. V was shortened by 3 bases and J by 5 bases, with 14 bases between the two germline ends. Germline assignment: CDR1 SGHTA and CDR2 FQGNSA. The CDR3 DNA follows: TGTGCCAGCAGCTTCAACGGGGGGCCCCACGAGCAGTACTTC. As protein: CASSFNGGPHEQYF.